A single sample gave rise to the 2 T cell receptor beta chains below, sequenced in a study of blood T cell repertoires in COVID-19. This table comes from immunoSEQ multiplex PCR, and its TCRdb copy is limited to in-frame clones, with some not included. The table records under 200,000 clones, about 80% of them present only once. The source material was peripheral blood. All receptors derive from a human donor in a cohort sampled during active COVID-19.

A note on this clone: This sample includes further DNA sequences coding for the same CDR3. The chain has TRBV5-6 and TRBJ2-7, with D possibly matching TRBD1 (6 bases). This CDR3 region has 13 residues. V lost 3 bases, J lost 0 bases, and 7 bases lay in between. The germline CDR1 and CDR2 sequences are SGHDT and YYEEEE. CDR3 bases: TGTGCCAGCAGCTCACAGGGCTCCTACGAGCAGTACTTC. The encoded protein is CASSSQGSYEQYF.

The V gene is TRBV6-5, the J gene TRBJ1-3; D ambiguous. This CDR3 has 12 residues. From germline, CDR1 is MNHEY and CDR2 SVGAGI. Trimming removed 6 bases from V and 8 bases from J, with 11 bases in between. DNA of the CDR3: TGTGCCAGCAGCTCCACTCGAGACACCATATATTTT. Translated, it gives CASSSTRDTIYF.